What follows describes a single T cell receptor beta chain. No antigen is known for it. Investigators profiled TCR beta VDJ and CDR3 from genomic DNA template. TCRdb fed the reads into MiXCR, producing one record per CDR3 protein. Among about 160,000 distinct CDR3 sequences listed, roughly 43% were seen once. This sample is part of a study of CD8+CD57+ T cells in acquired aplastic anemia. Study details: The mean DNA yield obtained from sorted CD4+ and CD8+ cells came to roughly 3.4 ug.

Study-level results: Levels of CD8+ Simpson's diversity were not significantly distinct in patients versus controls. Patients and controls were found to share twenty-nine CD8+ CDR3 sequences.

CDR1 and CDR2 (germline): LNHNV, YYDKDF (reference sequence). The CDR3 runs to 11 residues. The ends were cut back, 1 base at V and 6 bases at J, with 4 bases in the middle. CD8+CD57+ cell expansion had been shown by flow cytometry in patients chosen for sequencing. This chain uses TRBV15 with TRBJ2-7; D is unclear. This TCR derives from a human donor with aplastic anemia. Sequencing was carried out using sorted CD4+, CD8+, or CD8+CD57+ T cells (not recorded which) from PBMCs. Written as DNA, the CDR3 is TGTGCCACCAGCAGAGTTAGCGAGCAGTACTTC. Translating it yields CATSRVSEQYF.